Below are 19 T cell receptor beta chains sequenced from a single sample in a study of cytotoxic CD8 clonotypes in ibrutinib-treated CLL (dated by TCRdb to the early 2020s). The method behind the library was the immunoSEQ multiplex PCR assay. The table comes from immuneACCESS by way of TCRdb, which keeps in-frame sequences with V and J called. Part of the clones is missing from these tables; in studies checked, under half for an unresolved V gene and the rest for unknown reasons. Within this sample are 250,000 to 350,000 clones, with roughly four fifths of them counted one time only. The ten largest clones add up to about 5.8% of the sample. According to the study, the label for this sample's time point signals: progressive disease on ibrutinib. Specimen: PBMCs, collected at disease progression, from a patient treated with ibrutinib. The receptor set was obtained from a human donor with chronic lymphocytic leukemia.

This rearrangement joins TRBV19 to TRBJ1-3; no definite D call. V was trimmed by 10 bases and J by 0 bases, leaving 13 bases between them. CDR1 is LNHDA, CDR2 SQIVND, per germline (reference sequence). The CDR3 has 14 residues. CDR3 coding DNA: TGTGCCACCAGCCACGGCCTCTCTGGAAACACCATATATTTT. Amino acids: CATSHGLSGNTIYF.

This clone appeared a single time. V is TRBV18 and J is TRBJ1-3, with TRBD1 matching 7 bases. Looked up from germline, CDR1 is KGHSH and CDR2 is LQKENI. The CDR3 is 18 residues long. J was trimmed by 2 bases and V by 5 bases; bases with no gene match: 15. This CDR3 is CASSSHNNRGVTGNTIYF. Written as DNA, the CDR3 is TGTGCCAGCTCATCCCACAACAACAGGGGTGTAACTGGAAACACCATATATTTT.

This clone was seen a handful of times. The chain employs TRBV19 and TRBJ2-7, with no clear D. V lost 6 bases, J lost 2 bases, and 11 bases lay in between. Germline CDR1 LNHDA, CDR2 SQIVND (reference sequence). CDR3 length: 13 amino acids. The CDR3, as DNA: TGTGCCAGTAGCGAGGTCCAAGCCTACGAGCAGTACTTC. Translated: CASSEVQAYEQYF.

In DNA, the CDR3 is TGTGCCAGAAGCCTGTCCCAGGGGAGTAACACCGGGGAGCTGTTTTTT. This sequence encodes CARSLSQGSNTGELFF. J is TRBJ2-2 and V is TRBV5-3; a weak D match, TRBD1 (6 bases). TRBV5-3 falls under the ORF class, with uncertain function. This CDR3 contains 16 residues. Trimming pared 4 bases from V and 2 bases from J, leaving 15 bases between.

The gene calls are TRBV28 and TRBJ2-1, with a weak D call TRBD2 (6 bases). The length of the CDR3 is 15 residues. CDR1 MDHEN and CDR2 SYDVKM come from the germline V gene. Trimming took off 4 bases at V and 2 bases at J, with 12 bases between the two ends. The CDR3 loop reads CASSSGTVPYNEQFF. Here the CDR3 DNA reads TGTGCCAGCAGTTCAGGGACTGTACCCTACAATGAGCAGTTCTTC.

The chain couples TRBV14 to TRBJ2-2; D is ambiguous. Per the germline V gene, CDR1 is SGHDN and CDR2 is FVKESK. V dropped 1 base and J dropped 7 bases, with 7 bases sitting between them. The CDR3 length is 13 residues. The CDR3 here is CASSQAGLGELFF. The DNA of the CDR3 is TGTGCCAGCAGCCAAGCTGGTCTCGGGGAGCTGTTTTTT. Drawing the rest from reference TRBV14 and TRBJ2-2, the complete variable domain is EAGVTQFPSHSVIEKGQTVTLRCDPISGHDNLYWYRRVMGKEIKFLLHFVKESKQDESGMPNNRFLAERTGGTYSTLKVQPAELEDSGVYFCASSQAGLGELFFGEGSRLTVL.

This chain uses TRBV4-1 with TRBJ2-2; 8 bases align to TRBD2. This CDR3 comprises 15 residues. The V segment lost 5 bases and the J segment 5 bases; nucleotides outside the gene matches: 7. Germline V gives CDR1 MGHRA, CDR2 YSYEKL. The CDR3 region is CASSSPGGGTGELFF. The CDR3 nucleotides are TGCGCCAGCAGCTCCCCCGGGGGGGGTACCGGGGAGCTGTTTTTT.

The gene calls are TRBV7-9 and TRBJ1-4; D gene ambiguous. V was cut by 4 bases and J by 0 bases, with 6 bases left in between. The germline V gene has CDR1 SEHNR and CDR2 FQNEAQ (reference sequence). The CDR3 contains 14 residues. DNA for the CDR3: TGTGCCAGCAGCTCAGGTGCAACTAATGAAAAACTGTTTTTT. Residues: CASSSGATNEKLFF.

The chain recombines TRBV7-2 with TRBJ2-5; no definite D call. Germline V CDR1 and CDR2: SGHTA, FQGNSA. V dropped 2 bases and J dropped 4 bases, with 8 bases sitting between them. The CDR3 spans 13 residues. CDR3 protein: CASSLKVTETQYF. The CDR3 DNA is TGTGCCAGCAGCTTAAAGGTAACAGAGACCCAGTACTTC. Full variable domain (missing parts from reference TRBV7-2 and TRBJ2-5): GAGVSQSPSNKVTEKGKDVELRCDPISGHTALYWYRQSLGQGLEFLIYFQGNSAPDKSGLPSDRFSAERTGGSVSTLTIQRTQQEDSAVYLCASSLKVTETQYFGPGTRLLVL.

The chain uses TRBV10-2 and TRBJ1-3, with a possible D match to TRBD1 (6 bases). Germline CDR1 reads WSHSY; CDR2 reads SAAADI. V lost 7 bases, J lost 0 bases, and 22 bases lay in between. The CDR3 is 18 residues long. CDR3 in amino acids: CASIPVLPGHNSGNTIYF. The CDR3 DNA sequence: TGCGCCAGCATTCCGGTACTTCCGGGACACAACTCTGGAAACACCATATATTTT.

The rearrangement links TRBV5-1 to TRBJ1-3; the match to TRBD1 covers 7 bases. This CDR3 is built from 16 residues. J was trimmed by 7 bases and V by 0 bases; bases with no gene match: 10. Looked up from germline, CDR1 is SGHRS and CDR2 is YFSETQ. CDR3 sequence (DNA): TGCGCCAGCAGCTTGGGAGTGACAGGGAATTTCAACACCATATATTTT. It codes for CASSLGVTGNFNTIYF. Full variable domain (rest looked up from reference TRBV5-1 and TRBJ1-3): KAGVTQTPRYLIKTRGQQVTLSCSPISGHRSVSWYQQTPGQGLQFLFEYFSETQRNKGNFPGRFSGRQFSNSRSEMNVSTLELGDSALYLCASSLGVTGNFNTIYFGEGSWLTVV.

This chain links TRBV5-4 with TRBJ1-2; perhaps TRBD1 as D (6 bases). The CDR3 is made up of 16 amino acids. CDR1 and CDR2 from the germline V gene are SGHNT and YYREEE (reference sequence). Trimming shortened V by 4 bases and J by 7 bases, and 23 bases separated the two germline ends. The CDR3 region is CASSRRRQDSLSGYTF. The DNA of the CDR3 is TGTGCCAGCAGCAGGCGAAGACAGGATTCTCTCTCTGGCTACACCTTC. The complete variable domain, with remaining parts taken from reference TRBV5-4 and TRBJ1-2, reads ETGVTQSPTHLIKTRGQQVTLRCSSQSGHNTVSWYQQALGQGPQFIFQYYREEENGRGNFPPRFSGLQFPNYSSELNVNALELDDSALYLCASSRRRQDSLSGYTFGSGTRLTVV.

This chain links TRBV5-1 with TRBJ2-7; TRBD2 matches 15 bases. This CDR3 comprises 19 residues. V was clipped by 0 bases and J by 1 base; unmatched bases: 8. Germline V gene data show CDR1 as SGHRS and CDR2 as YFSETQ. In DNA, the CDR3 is TGCGCCAGCAGCTTGGAAGGGACTAGCGGGAGGATCGTATCCTACGAGCAGTACTTC. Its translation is CASSLEGTSGRIVSYEQYF.

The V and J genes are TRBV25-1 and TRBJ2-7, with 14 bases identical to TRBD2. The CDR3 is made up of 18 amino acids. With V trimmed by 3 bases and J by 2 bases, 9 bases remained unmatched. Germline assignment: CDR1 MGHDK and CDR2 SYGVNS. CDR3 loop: CASSDHGLAGGKTYEQYF. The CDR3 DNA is TGTGCCAGCAGTGACCACGGACTAGCGGGGGGCAAAACCTACGAGCAGTACTTC.

The CDR3 DNA reads TGTGCCAGCAGCTCGGGACAGGGGATTGAGCAGTACTTC. The encoded protein is CASSSGQGIEQYF. The V gene is TRBV9, the J gene TRBJ2-7; 10 bases agree with TRBD1. The CDR3 runs to 13 residues. The V segment lost 4 bases and the J segment 7 bases; nucleotides outside the gene matches: 5. Germline CDR1 and CDR2: SGDLS and YYNGEE.

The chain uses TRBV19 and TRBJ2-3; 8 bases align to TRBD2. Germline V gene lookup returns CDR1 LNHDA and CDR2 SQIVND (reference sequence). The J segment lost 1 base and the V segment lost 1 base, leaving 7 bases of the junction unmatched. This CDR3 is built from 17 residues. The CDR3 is CASSIVWLAGGTDTQYF. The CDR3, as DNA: TGTGCCAGTAGTATAGTGTGGCTAGCGGGTGGCACAGATACGCAGTATTTT.

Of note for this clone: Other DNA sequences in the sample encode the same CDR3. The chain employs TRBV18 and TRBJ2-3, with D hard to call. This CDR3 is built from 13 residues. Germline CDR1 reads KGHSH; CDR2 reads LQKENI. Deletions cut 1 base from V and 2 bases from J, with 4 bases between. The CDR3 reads CASSPRYTDTQYF. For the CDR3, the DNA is TGTGCCAGCTCACCACGATACACAGATACGCAGTATTTT.

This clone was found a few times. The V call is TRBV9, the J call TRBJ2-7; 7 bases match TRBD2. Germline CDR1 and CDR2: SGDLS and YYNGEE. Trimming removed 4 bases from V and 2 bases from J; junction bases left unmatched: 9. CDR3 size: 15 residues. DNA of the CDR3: TGTGCCAGCAGCCCCCAAGCGGGGAGCACCTACGAGCAGTACTTC. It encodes CASSPQAGSTYEQYF.

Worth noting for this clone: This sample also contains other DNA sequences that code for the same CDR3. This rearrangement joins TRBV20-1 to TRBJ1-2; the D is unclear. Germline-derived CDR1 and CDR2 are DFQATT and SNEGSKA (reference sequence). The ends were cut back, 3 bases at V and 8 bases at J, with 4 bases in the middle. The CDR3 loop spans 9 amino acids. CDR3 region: CSASYGYTF. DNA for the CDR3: TGCAGTGCTAGTTACGGCTACACCTTC.